The present entry profiles one TCR beta chain with its context. Its antigen is unidentified. The data were obtained in a study of T cell repertoires in cytomegalovirus infection. Background on the study: Signatures in public TCR beta sequences pointed to both CMV infection and matching HLA type. Study-level findings and limits: Clonotypes of TCR beta that were HLA-C-restricted and CMV-specific dominated the ex vivo response. Carriers of CMV plus the relevant HLA were identified by cumulative public TCR beta family frequency.

V was cut by 1 base and J by 7 bases, with 8 bases left in between. The CDR3 runs to 12 residues. Per germline, CDR1 PRHDT and CDR2 FYEKMQ (reference sequence). TCRdb reprocessed the reads via MiXCR and lists one record per CDR3 protein. The sample includes roughly 630,000 distinct CDR3 sequences, 20% to 25% of them seen just once. This receptor was taken from a human donor in good health (CMV status not recorded). Some clones in this sample may be carry-over from other donors' samples. The sequenced material came from CD8+ T cells from PBMCs. The chain is built from TRBV13 and TRBJ2-7; D perhaps matches TRBD2 (5 bases). The CDR3: CASSLDGKEQYF. The DNA for the CDR3 is TGTGCCAGCAGCTTAGACGGGAAAGAGCAGTACTTC.